These T cell receptor beta chains were read from a single sample in a study of control samples from healthy donors and cancer patients. The repertoire was sequenced with immunoSEQ multiplex PCR; TCRdb's copy has only in-frame clones and lacks some. The table lists 150,000 to 200,000 clones, roughly 94% of them singletons. Material for sequencing was PBMCs. These receptors were collected from a man aged 60-69 years with colorectal cancer. CDR3s include the opening cysteine and the closing phenylalanine or tryptophan. D genes are given only for firm matches. Clone size appears in some rows only: once, few, many, or a class for an expanded clone.

d_gene	v_gene	j_gene	abundance	CDR3nt	CDR3aa
TRBD2	TRBV4-3	TRBJ2-3	.	TGCGCCAGCAGCCACGGGCGGGGGGGAGCAGATACGCAGTATTTT	CASSHGRGGADTQYF
TRBD2	TRBV7-2	TRBJ2-1	.	TGTGCCAGCAGCCCCCGTGTAGCGGGGGGGCTCGGTAATGAGCAGTTCTTC	CASSPRVAGGLGNEQFF
TRBD1	TRBV11-1	TRBJ1-6	.	TGTGCCAGCAGCCAGCAGGGGGCCGGATATAATTCACCCCTCCACTTT	CASSQQGAGYNSPLHF
TRBD2	TRBV6-2/TRBV6-3	TRBJ2-7	.	TGTGCCAGCAGTTACCTTGCGGGGGGGCCTGTGGGCGAGCAGTACTTC	CASSYLAGGPVGEQYF
TRBD1	TRBV27	TRBJ1-6	.	TGTGCCAGCAGTTTAATCCCAGGGGGGTTGGGGTCACCCCTCCACTTT	CASSLIPGGLGSPLHF
TRBD1	TRBV5-1	TRBJ2-7	.	TGCGCCAGCAGGGAAGGACAGGGTTACGAGCAGTACTTC	CASREGQGYEQYF
.	TRBV3-1/TRBV3-2	TRBJ1-1	.	TGTGCCAGCAGCCAAGCGGGGACCCAAGGTGGAAGGAACACTGAAGCTTTCTTT	CASSQAGTQGGRNTEAFF
.	TRBV9	TRBJ2-2	.	TGTGCCAGCAGCGTAGGGGGGCAGACCGGGGAGCTGTTTTTT	CASSVGGQTGELFF
.	TRBV27	TRBJ1-2	once	TGTGCCAGCGCCACCCTAGATTTTGGATACTATGGCTACACCTTC	CASATLDFGYYGYTF
.	TRBV4-3	TRBJ1-2	.	TGCGCCAGCAGCCAAGATAACGGGGTAGGTGGCTACACCTTC	CASSQDNGVGGYTF
TRBD2	TRBV7-2	TRBJ2-3	.	TGTGCCAGCAGCCCGGGACTAGCCAATACGCAGTATTTT	CASSPGLANTQYF
.	TRBV28	TRBJ1-1	.	TGTGCCAGCCTCCTGGGAGGGGAACAGGGCACTGAAGCTTTCTTT	CASLLGGEQGTEAFF
.	TRBV11-2	TRBJ1-1	.	TGTGCCAGCAGCATGGACCGGGGGTCGACTGAAGCTTTCTTT	CASSMDRGSTEAFF
.	TRBV3-1/TRBV3-2	TRBJ2-4	.	TGTGCCAGCAGCCAAGGAAATTCCATTCAGTACTTC	CASSQGNSIQYF
TRBD1	TRBV27	TRBJ2-3	.	TGTGCCAGCAGTTACGAGAACAGGGGGGTATATACGCAGTATTTT	CASSYENRGVYTQYF
.	TRBV11-2	TRBJ1-2	.	TGTGCCAGCAGCTTAGAAGGGCCCGCTAACTATGGCTACACCTTC	CASSLEGPANYGYTF
.	TRBV6-5	TRBJ2-1	.	TGTGCCAGCAGTTACTCGATGAGGTCGGTCGAGCAGTTCTTC	CASSYSMRSVEQFF
TRBD2	TRBV30	TRBJ2-5	.	TGTGCCTGGAGTGTTGCCTGGGCTAGCGGGAGAGGCGGAGAGACCCAGTACTTC	CAWSVAWASGRGGETQYF
.	TRBV6-5	TRBJ1-2	.	TGTGCCAGCAACCCCGGGGCAAAAAACTATGGCTACACCTTC	CASNPGAKNYGYTF
.	TRBV24-1	TRBJ2-7	.	TGTGCCACCAGTGACCTAAACTCCTACGAGCAGTACTTC	CATSDLNSYEQYF
TRBD1	TRBV4-1	TRBJ2-7	.	TGCGCCAGCAGCCAAGATTCGGGACAGGGGCCCTACGAGCAGTACTTC	CASSQDSGQGPYEQYF
TRBD1	TRBV7-9	TRBJ1-5	hyperexpanded	TGTGCCAGCAGCTCGGGTTTATCGGGACAGGGTGGCAATCAGCCCCAGCATTTT	CASSSGLSGQGGNQPQHF
.	TRBV4-1	TRBJ1-1	.	TGCGCCAGCAGACAAGTGGGACGGAACACTGAAGCTTTCTTT	CASRQVGRNTEAFF
TRBD2	TRBV5-1	TRBJ2-7	.	TGCGCCAGCAGCTCACTAGCGGGCGGCTACGAGCAGTACTTC	CASSSLAGGYEQYF
.	TRBV21-1	TRBJ2-5	once	TGTGCCAGCAGCAAAGGCAGCCAAGAGACCCAGTACTTC	CASSKGSQETQYF
.	TRBV6-5	TRBJ1-4	.	TGTGCCAGCAGTGACTCCGGAGCAACTAATGAAAAACTGTTTTTT	CASSDSGATNEKLFF
.	TRBV30	TRBJ2-1	.	TGTGCCTGGAGTGGGGGTACGCCGTACAATGAGCAGTTCTTC	CAWSGGTPYNEQFF
.	TRBV7-2	TRBJ2-7	.	TGTGCCAGCAGCTTAGGGGGGCACCCCTACGAGCAGTACTTC	CASSLGGHPYEQYF
.	TRBV11-2	TRBJ2-2	.	TGTGCCAGCAGTCGTGGGAAGGGGAACACCGGGGAGCTGTTTTTT	CASSRGKGNTGELFF
.	TRBV6-4	TRBJ2-3	.	TGTGCCGGCAGTGCCTCGCCTGGGCGCCGCACAGATACGCAGTATTTT	CAGSASPGRRTDTQYF
.	TRBV7-2	TRBJ1-2	.	TGTGCCAGCAGCTTAGGGTACTACGATGGCTACACCTTC	CASSLGYYDGYTF
.	TRBV19	TRBJ1-1	.	TGTGCCAGTAGTATAAGGGGGGGGTCCATGAACACTGAAGCTTTCTTT	CASSIRGGSMNTEAFF
TRBD1	TRBV5-1	TRBJ1-1	.	TGCGCCAGCAGCTTGGGGGGACAGGTTATTGAAGCTTTCTTT	CASSLGGQVIEAFF